This T cell receptor (beta chain) emerged from a study of blood T cell repertoires in COVID-19 (dated by TCRdb to about 2020). The study in broad terms: Samples covering the acute and convalescent phases of COVID-19 were provided by collaborators in the United States, Italy and Spain. Subjects who had been exposed to COVID-19, were actively infected with it, or had recovered from it provided the deeply sampled blood TCRbeta repertoires that made up the dataset. The samples were drawn from two sources: the first 160 participants of the ongoing ImmuneRACE study, and 1,254 subjects contributed by 6 global collaborators. The material from the prospective study consisted of cDNA or gDNA derived from T cells, B-cell-depleted T cells, or PBMCs. Nearly every sample came with metadata listing a de-identified subject ID, COVID-19 status, age in years and sex. A freely available public database, intended as a resource for researchers studying the immune response to SARS-CoV-2, is where the repertoires were released. Where available, HLA class I and class II types were taken from metadata supplied by the sample provider and were not determined by assay-based typing.

TCRbeta CDR3 regions were amplified from genomic DNA by means of the immunoSEQ Assay, a bias-controlled multiplex PCR. The authors' analysis ran thus. The number of nucleated cells in each sample was estimated from the amplification of reference gene primers within the assay. To quantify the absolute abundance of each unique TCRbeta CDR3 rearrangement, sequence reads were collapsed and filtered. For each sample, productive Simpson clonality was calculated as the square root of Simpson's diversity index across productive rearrangements. In its TCRdb copy, this immuneACCESS table keeps in-frame sequences only and misses some clones. Where compared with another copy, unresolved V genes explain less than half of these, and the others have no known cause. V, J and clone size are taken as reported in that table, and D and trimming were inferred from the DNA itself. This sample comprises approximately 220,000 clones, about 85% of them detected only once. The ten most abundant clones make up over 15% of the sample.

General findings and caveats noted by the study authors: How much clinical and demographic metadata was included differed by source and by participant, and the metadata was provided uncurated.

The CDR3, cysteine through phenylalanine, is 14 amino acids long. Kept here is only the CDR3 DNA, which spans 42 bases and is read in frame from base 1. V drops 1 base and J drops 0 bases, leaving 7 bases in between. As encoded in the germline V gene (reference sequence), CDR1 is SEHNR while CDR2 is FQNEAQ. This clone was recorded only once. Its antigen remains unidentified. The input lacks base qualities; no much larger clone sits a single base away. Other DNA sequences in this sample translate to the same CDR3. Participants in the prospective study were enrolled through a virtual design, were aged roughly 18 to 100 years, and lived in some 24 United States geographic areas. Cohort assignment in the prospective study relied on participant-reported clinical history from a screening survey and a study questionnaire. Recovered participants in ImmuneRACE Cohort 3 were defined by two consecutive negative NP/OP PCR tests, clearance by a healthcare professional, or resolution of symptoms. In the prospective study, whole blood, serum and a nasopharyngeal or oropharyngeal swab were collected from each participant by mobile phlebotomists. Additional blood draws and questionnaires over a roughly two-month period could optionally be provided by prospective study participants. Prospective study blood samples were shipped either frozen or at room temperature before DNA extraction.

The clonotype comes from a man in his forties or fifties who had recovered from COVID-19. The specimen sequenced was PBMCs or T cells enriched from blood (not recorded which). The sequence is built from TRBV7-9 and TRBJ2-7; the D segment cannot be called with confidence. The DNA sequence is given as TGTGCCAGCAGCTTAGGACAAAGCTCCTACGAGCAGTACTTC. Its coded protein is CASSLGQSSYEQYF. With the portions outside the CDR3 filled from the reference TRBV7-9 and TRBJ2-7 genes, the complete variable region becomes DTGVSQNPRHKITKRGQNVTFRCDPISEHNRLYWYRQTLGQGPEFLTYFQNEAQLEKSRLLSDRFSAERPKGSFSTLEIQRTEQGDSAMYLCASSLGQSSYEQYFGPGTRLTVT.